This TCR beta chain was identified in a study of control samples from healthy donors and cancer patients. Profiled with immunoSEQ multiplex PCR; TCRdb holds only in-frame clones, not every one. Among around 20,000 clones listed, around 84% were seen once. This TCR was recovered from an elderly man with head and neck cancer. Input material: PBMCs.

The CDR3 spells CASSYRDPSNQPQHF. Here the CDR3 DNA reads TGTGCCAGCAGTTACCGGGACCCCAGCAATCAGCCCCAGCATTTT. J is TRBJ1-5 and V is TRBV6-6; D may be TRBD1 (5 bases). This CDR3 spans 15 amino acids. V lost 2 bases, J lost 1 base, and 9 bases lay in between. Germline assignment: CDR1 MNHNY and CDR2 SVGAGI (reference sequence).